This T cell receptor (beta chain) was documented in a study of technical replicates of blood from a few donors. There are 13 residues in the CDR3. Germline trimming cut 6 bases from V and 3 bases from J; bases unmatched to any gene: 5. Germline loops: CDR1 SGHDT, CDR2 YYEEEE. Assay: immunoSEQ multiplex PCR; the TCRdb copy retains only in-frame clones and omits some. The data hold tens of thousands of clones, with 85% to 95% observed a single time. The TCR was taken from a human donor in good health. The sequenced sample consisted of T cells isolated from PBMCs. The V gene is TRBV5-6, the J gene TRBJ1-1; the match to TRBD1 covers 7 bases. The CDR3 reads CASNLGTDTEAFF. The CDR3 DNA sequence: TGTGCCAGCAATTTGGGGACAGACACTGAAGCTTTCTTT.